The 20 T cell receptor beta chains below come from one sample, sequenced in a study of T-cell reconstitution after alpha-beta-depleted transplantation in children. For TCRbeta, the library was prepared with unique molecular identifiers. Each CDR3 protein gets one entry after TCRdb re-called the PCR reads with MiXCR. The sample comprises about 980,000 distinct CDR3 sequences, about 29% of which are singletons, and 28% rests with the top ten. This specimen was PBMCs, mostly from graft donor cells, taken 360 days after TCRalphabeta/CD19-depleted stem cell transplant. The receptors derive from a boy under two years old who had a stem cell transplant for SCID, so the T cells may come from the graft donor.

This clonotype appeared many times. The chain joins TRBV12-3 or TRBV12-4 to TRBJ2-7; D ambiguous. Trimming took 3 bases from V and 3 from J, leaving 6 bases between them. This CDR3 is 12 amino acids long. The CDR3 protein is CASSFTGYEQYF. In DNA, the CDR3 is TGTGCCAGCAGTTTTACGGGCTACGAGCAGTACTTC.

The CDR3 region has the DNA TGCAGTGCTAGCGGGGGGACAGGCCCGATGAACACTGAAGCTTTCTTT. Translated, it gives CSASGGTGPMNTEAFF. The chain couples TRBV20-1 to TRBJ1-1, with 8 positions matching TRBD1. The V gene's germline CDR1 is DFQATT and CDR2 SNEGSKA (reference sequence). J lost 0 bases, V lost 3 bases, and 9 bases had no gene match. The CDR3 spans 16 residues.

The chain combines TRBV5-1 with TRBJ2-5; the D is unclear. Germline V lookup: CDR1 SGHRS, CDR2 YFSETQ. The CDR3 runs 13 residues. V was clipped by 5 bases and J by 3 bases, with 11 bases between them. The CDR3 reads CASRWTQEETQYF. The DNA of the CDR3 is TGCGCCAGCAGATGGACCCAAGAAGAGACCCAGTACTTC. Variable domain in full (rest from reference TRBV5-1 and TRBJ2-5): KAGVTQTPRYLIKTRGQQVTLSCSPISGHRSVSWYQQTPGQGLQFLFEYFSETQRNKGNFPGRFSGRQFSNSRSEMNVSTLELGDSALYLCASRWTQEETQYFGPGTRLLVL.

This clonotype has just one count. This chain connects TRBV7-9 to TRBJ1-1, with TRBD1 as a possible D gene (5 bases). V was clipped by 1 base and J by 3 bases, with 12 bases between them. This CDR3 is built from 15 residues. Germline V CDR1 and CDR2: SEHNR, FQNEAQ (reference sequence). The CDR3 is CASSLGRAGDTEAFF. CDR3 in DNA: TGTGCCAGCAGCTTAGGCAGGGCGGGGGACACTGAAGCTTTCTTT.

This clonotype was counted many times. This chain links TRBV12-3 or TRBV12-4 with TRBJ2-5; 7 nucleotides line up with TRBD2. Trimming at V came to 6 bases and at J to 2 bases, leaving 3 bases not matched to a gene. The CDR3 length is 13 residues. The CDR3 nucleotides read TGTGCCAGCAGGGGAGGGGTACAAGAGACCCAGTACTTC. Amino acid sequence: CASRGGVQETQYF.

The CDR3 region is CAWSLGTGAYEQYF. In DNA, the CDR3 is TGTGCCTGGAGTCTAGGGACAGGGGCCTACGAGCAGTACTTC. The chain links TRBV30 to TRBJ2-7; 10 nucleotides align to TRBD1. Germline trimming cut 2 bases from V and 2 bases from J; bases unmatched to any gene: 3. The germline V gene has CDR1 GTSNPN and CDR2 SVGIG (reference sequence). The CDR3 contains 14 residues.

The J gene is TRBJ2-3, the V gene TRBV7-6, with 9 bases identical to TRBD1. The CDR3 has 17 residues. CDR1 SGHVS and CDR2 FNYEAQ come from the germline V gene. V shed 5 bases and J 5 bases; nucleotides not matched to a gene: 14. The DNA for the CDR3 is TGTGCCAGCAGCGAAATTGACAGGGGGGCCAAGGGAGATACGCAGTATTTT. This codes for CASSEIDRGAKGDTQYF.

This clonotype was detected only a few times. CDR3 nucleotides: TGCAGTGCTAGCGGTCTCCCAGCCACAGATACGCAGTATTTT. It codes for CSASGLPATDTQYF. This chain uses TRBV20-1 with TRBJ2-3; the D is unclear. Per germline, CDR1 DFQATT and CDR2 SNEGSKA (reference sequence). Trimming shortened V by 3 bases and J by 2 bases, and 12 bases separated the two germline ends. The CDR3 extends over 14 amino acids.

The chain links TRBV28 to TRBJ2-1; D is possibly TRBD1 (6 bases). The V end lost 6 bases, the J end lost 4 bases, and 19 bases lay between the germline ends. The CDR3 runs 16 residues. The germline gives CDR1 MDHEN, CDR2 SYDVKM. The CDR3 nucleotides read TGTGCCAGCAGCTCCGGGACAAGGTACGGTTACAATGAGCAGTTCTTC. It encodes CASSSGTRYGYNEQFF.

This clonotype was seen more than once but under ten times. The DNA for the CDR3 is TGCGCCAGCTCCGGGACAGGGACTTCCTACGAGCAGTACTTC. It is translated as CASSGTGTSYEQYF. The V gene is TRBV5-1, the J gene TRBJ2-7; 9 bases align to TRBD1. The V segment lost 7 bases and the J segment 1 base; nucleotides outside the gene matches: 6. CDR1 SGHRS and CDR2 YFSETQ come from the germline V gene. CDR3 length equals 14 residues.

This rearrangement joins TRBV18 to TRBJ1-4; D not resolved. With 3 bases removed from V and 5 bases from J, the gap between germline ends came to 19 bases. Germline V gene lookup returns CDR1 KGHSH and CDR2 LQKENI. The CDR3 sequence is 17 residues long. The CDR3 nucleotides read TGTGCCAGCTCACCGCGTTACTCAGGCCAACCCAATGAAAAACTGTTTTTT. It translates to CASSPRYSGQPNEKLFF.

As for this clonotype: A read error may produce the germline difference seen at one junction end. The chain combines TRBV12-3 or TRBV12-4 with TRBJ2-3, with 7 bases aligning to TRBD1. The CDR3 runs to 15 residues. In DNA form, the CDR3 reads TGTGCCAACAGTCTTACGACAGGGCATCCGGATACGCAGTATTTT. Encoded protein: CANSLTTGHPDTQYF.

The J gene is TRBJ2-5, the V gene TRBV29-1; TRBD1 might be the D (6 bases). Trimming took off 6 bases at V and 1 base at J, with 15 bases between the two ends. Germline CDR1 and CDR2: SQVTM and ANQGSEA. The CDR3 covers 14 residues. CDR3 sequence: CSVSTQGRQETQYF. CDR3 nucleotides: TGCAGCGTATCCACTCAGGGGCGCCAAGAGACCCAGTACTTC.

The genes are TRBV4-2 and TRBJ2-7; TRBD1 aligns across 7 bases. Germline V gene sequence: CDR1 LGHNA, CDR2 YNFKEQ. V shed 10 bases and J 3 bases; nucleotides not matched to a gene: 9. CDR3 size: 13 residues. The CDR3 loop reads CATGRDRVYEQYF. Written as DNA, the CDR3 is TGTGCCACCGGAAGGGACAGAGTCTACGAGCAGTACTTC.

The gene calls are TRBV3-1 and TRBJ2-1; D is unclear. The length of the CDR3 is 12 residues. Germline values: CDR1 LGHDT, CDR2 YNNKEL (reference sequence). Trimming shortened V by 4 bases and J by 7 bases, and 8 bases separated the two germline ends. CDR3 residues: CASSRAPNEQFF. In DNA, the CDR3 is TGTGCCAGCAGCCGCGCCCCTAATGAGCAGTTCTTC.

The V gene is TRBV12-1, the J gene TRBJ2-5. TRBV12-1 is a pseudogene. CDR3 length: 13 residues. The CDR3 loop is CAISFGKSETQYF. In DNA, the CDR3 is TGTGCCATCAGCTTTGGGAAGTCGGAGACCCAGTACTTC.

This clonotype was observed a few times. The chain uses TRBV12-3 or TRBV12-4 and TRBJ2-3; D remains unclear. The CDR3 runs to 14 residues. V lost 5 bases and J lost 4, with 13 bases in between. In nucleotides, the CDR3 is TGTGCCAGCAGTCCTGGGGTGACCTCAGATACGCAGTATTTT. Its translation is CASSPGVTSDTQYF.

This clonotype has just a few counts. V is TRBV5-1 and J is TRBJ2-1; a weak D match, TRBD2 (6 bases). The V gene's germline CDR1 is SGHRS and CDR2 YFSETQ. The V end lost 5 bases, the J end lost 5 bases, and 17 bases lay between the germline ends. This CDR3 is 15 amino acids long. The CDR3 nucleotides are TGCGCCAGCAGTTTTAGCGGTAACACGAACAATGAGCAGTTCTTC. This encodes CASSFSGNTNNEQFF.

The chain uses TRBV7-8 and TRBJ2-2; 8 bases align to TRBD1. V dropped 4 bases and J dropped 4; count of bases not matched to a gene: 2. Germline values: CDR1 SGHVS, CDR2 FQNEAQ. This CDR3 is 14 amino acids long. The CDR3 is CASSSTGVTGELFF. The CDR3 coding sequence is TGTGCCAGCAGCTCGACAGGGGTCACCGGGGAGCTGTTTTTT.

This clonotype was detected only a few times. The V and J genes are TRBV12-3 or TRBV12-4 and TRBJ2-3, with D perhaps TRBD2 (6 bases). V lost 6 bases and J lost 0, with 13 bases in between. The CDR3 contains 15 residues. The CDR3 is CASRGLGTSTDTQYF. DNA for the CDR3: TGTGCCAGCAGGGGACTCGGAACTAGCACAGATACGCAGTATTTT.